This T cell receptor beta chain was identified in a study of blood T cell repertoires in COVID-19. Overall study context: The origin of the acute and convalescent COVID-19 samples was the United States, Italy and Spain.

The protocol was immunoSEQ multiplex PCR, while the TCRdb copy is restricted to in-frame clones and leaves out a portion. The sample has approximately 200,000 clones; approximately 85% are singletons. The sample comprised peripheral blood. The receptor comes from a man aged 55 to 70 with acute or convalescent COVID-19.

The CDR3 sequence is CASSLLGTGELFF. The DNA of the CDR3 is TGTGCCAGCAGCTTACTCGGCACCGGGGAGCTGTTTTTT. The chain recombines TRBV11-3 with TRBJ2-2; unclear D gene. This CDR3 region has 13 residues. Germline V gene data show CDR1 as SGHNT and CDR2 as YENEEA. V shed 2 bases and J shed 4 bases, with 5 bases lying between them.